This is a list of T cell receptor beta chains from one sample in a study of siplizumab effects on memory and regulatory T cells. Profiling relied on immunoSEQ multiplex PCR, and the TCRdb table lists in-frame clones only, not all of them. The profile covers 100,000 or so clones, with approximately 91% appearing a single time and around 13% taken by the ten largest. Sequenced sample: non-Treg CD4+ T cells sorted from blood. These receptors were collected from a human donor in good health. CDR3s include the opening cysteine and the closing phenylalanine or tryptophan. The order of the fields is V gene, D gene, clone size, J gene, CDR3 DNA, CDR3 protein. A D gene is named only where the DNA matches it firmly. Clone size appears in some rows only: once, few, many, or a class for an expanded clone.

V: TRBV7-2; D: TRBD2; size: NA; J: TRBJ2-3; DNA: TGTGCCAGCAGCTTCAGACTAGCGGGAGGATCAGATACGCAGTATTTT; CDR3: CASSFRLAGGSDTQYF
V: TRBV7-9; D: NA; size: NA; J: TRBJ1-2; DNA: TGTGCCAGCAGCTTAAAACAGTCCTATGGCTACACCTTC; CDR3: CASSLKQSYGYTF
V: TRBV11-3; D: NA; size: NA; J: TRBJ2-7; DNA: TGTGCCAGCAGCTCGCTTACCTCCTACGAGCAGTACTTC; CDR3: CASSSLTSYEQYF
V: TRBV29-1; D: NA; size: NA; J: TRBJ2-1; DNA: TGCAGCGTTGATCGGTACAATGAGCAGTTCTTC; CDR3: CSVDRYNEQFF
V: TRBV7-9; D: NA; size: NA; J: TRBJ2-3; DNA: TGTGCCAGCAGCATGCCGGGACTCATTCGAGATACGCAGTATTTT; CDR3: CASSMPGLIRDTQYF
V: TRBV28; D: TRBD2; size: NA; J: TRBJ2-2; DNA: TGTGCCAGCAGGCCCCAGAGACTAGCGGGAGCGGGGAACACCGGGGAGCTGTTTTTT; CDR3: CASRPQRLAGAGNTGELFF
V: TRBV11-3; D: NA; size: NA; J: TRBJ2-2; DNA: TGTGCCAGCAGCTTAGATCAGGGGAAGGCCGGGGAGCTGTTTTTT; CDR3: CASSLDQGKAGELFF
V: TRBV9; D: NA; size: NA; J: TRBJ1-1; DNA: TGTGCCAGCAGCGCGCACTTAGGCGGGGAGGGATACACCACTGAAGCTTTCTTT; CDR3: CASSAHLGGEGYTTEAFF
V: TRBV6-5; D: NA; size: NA; J: TRBJ2-1; DNA: TGTGCCAGCACCGTCGGGGTCGGGGAGCAGTTCTTC; CDR3: CASTVGVGEQFF
V: TRBV7-9; D: NA; size: NA; J: TRBJ1-1; DNA: TGTGCCAGCAGCTTAGTCTCCACTGAAGCTTTCTTT; CDR3: CASSLVSTEAFF
V: TRBV27; D: TRBD2; size: NA; J: TRBJ2-3; DNA: TGTGCCAGCAGTGGATGGACTAGACGAGATACGCAGTATTTT; CDR3: CASSGWTRRDTQYF
V: TRBV6-6; D: TRBD1; size: NA; J: TRBJ1-2; DNA: TGTGCCAGCAGCCCGACAGGGGCGAAGGGTGGCTACACCTTC; CDR3: CASSPTGAKGGYTF
V: TRBV7-9; D: NA; size: few; J: TRBJ2-2; DNA: TGTGCCAGCAGGGTGGGGTTCGACACCGGGGAGCTGTTTTTT; CDR3: CASRVGFDTGELFF
V: TRBV15; D: TRBD1; size: NA; J: TRBJ1-2; DNA: TGTGCCACCAGCGCCGGGACAGCCTCTAACTATGGCTACACCTTC; CDR3: CATSAGTASNYGYTF
V: TRBV28; D: NA; size: NA; J: TRBJ1-2; DNA: TGTGCCAGCACCCTAGATTCGGGAGGCTACACCTTC; CDR3: CASTLDSGGYTF
V: TRBV7-9; D: NA; size: NA; J: TRBJ1-1; DNA: TGTGCCAGCAGCTTAGAAGGGGCTAACACTGAAGCTTTCTTT; CDR3: CASSLEGANTEAFF
V: TRBV4-1; D: NA; size: NA; J: TRBJ2-5; DNA: TGCGCCAGCAGCCAGGACTCTTACCAAGAGACCCAGTACTTC; CDR3: CASSQDSYQETQYF
V: TRBV5-6; D: TRBD1; size: NA; J: TRBJ1-4; DNA: TGTGCCAGCAGCTCTCCGGGACAGGGAGTAACTAATGAAAAACTGTTTTTT; CDR3: CASSSPGQGVTNEKLFF
V: TRBV28; D: NA; size: NA; J: TRBJ1-6; DNA: TGTGCCAGCAGTTTATTAGCATTAGGAGGGGCTAATTCACCCCTCCACTTT; CDR3: CASSLLALGGANSPLHF
V: TRBV6-5; D: NA; size: NA; J: TRBJ1-2; DNA: TGTGCCAGCAGTTACGATTGGCAGGGGTTTGGCTACACCTTC; CDR3: CASSYDWQGFGYTF
V: TRBV7-9; D: NA; size: NA; J: TRBJ2-1; DNA: TGTGCCAGCAGCCATGGGGGCTACAATGAGCAGTTCTTC; CDR3: CASSHGGYNEQFF
V: TRBV4-3; D: TRBD1; size: NA; J: TRBJ1-2; DNA: TGCGCCAGCAGCCAAGATTGGCAGGGGGCCTCCTATGGCTACACCTTC; CDR3: CASSQDWQGASYGYTF
V: TRBV4-1; D: TRBD1; size: NA; J: TRBJ1-3; DNA: TGCGCCAGCAGCCAAGGTGGGTTTAGGGGACAGGACTCTGGAAACACCATATATTTT; CDR3: CASSQGGFRGQDSGNTIYF
V: TRBV18; D: NA; size: NA; J: TRBJ1-2; DNA: TGTGCCAGCTCGCGTGAGGAGGCTCGGGGGGGCTACACCTTC; CDR3: CASSREEARGGYTF
V: TRBV6-5; D: NA; size: once; J: TRBJ1-2; DNA: TGTGCCAGCAGTGAAGTACCAGGGAAAGCCTTC; CDR3: CASSEVPGKAF
V: TRBV10-3; D: NA; size: NA; J: TRBJ2-1; DNA: TGTGCCATCAGTGATTCGACCTCCCGGACCAATGAGCAGTTCTTC; CDR3: CAISDSTSRTNEQFF
V: TRBV27; D: TRBD2; size: NA; J: TRBJ2-5; DNA: TGTGCCAGCAGTGACTCTCGCGGGAGGGCCTCAGAGACCCAGTACTTC; CDR3: CASSDSRGRASETQYF
V: TRBV2; D: TRBD1; size: NA; J: TRBJ2-7; DNA: TGTGCCAGCAGTGATGGGGGGACAGGGCAGTACTTC; CDR3: CASSDGGTGQYF
V: TRBV27; D: NA; size: NA; J: TRBJ2-7; DNA: TGTGCCAGCAGTTTATCGGGTGCGTGGGGTTACTCCTACGAGCAGTACTTC; CDR3: CASSLSGAWGYSYEQYF
V: TRBV18; D: TRBD2; size: NA; J: TRBJ2-2; DNA: TGTGCCAGCTCACCGCAAGGGAGGGCTACGAACACCGGGGAGCTGTTTTTT; CDR3: CASSPQGRATNTGELFF
V: TRBV7-2; D: TRBD2; size: few; J: TRBJ2-1; DNA: TGTGCCAGCAGCCTACTACACGGGACTAGCGGGAGGGGCAATGAGCAGTTCTTC; CDR3: CASSLLHGTSGRGNEQFF
V: TRBV5-1; D: TRBD1; size: NA; J: TRBJ1-1; DNA: TGCGCCAGCAGCCTGACGGACAGGGGGAACACTGAAGCTTTCTTT; CDR3: CASSLTDRGNTEAFF
V: TRBV4-1; D: NA; size: NA; J: TRBJ1-1; DNA: TGCGCCAGCCTCGGTCAGGGTCTCCTGAACACTGAAGCTTTCTTT; CDR3: CASLGQGLLNTEAFF
V: TRBV5-5; D: NA; size: NA; J: TRBJ1-4; DNA: TGTGCCAGCAGCTCCCAGGCCCCAACTAATGAAAAACTGTTTTTT; CDR3: CASSSQAPTNEKLFF
V: TRBV7-3; D: NA; size: NA; J: TRBJ2-1; DNA: TGTGCCAGCAGCTCCCCGGGGAGGTGGAGTAATGAGCAGTTCTTC; CDR3: CASSSPGRWSNEQFF
V: TRBV19; D: TRBD1; size: NA; J: TRBJ2-2; DNA: TGTGCCAGTAGTATGTGGGGCAGGGGGCGACCTATAAACACCGGGGAGCTGTTTTTT; CDR3: CASSMWGRGRPINTGELFF
V: TRBV2; D: NA; size: NA; J: TRBJ2-5; DNA: TGTGCCAGCAGTGAAGAGCAGGGCGGAGGCGTGACCCAGTACTTC; CDR3: CASSEEQGGGVTQYF
V: TRBV4-2; D: TRBD2; size: NA; J: TRBJ2-7; DNA: TGTGCCAGCAGCCAAGACCGGACTAGCGGGAGCTACGAGCAGTACTTC; CDR3: CASSQDRTSGSYEQYF
V: TRBV5-1; D: TRBD2; size: NA; J: TRBJ2-2; DNA: TGCGCCAGCAGCGGAAAACTAGCGGAAAACACCGGGGAGCTGTTTTTT; CDR3: CASSGKLAENTGELFF
V: TRBV19; D: NA; size: NA; J: TRBJ2-2; DNA: TGTGCCAGTAGTTCGAAAGGACTTAACACCGGGGAGCTGTTTTTT; CDR3: CASSSKGLNTGELFF
V: TRBV7-3; D: TRBD1; size: NA; J: TRBJ1-6; DNA: TGTGCCAGCAGCCCGGACAGGTCATCACCCCTCCACTTT; CDR3: CASSPDRSSPLHF
V: TRBV5-1; D: TRBD2; size: NA; J: TRBJ2-1; DNA: TGCGCCAGCAGCTTCGAACTAGCGGGAGTAAATGAGCAGTTCTTC; CDR3: CASSFELAGVNEQFF
V: TRBV4-2; D: TRBD2; size: NA; J: TRBJ2-7; DNA: TGTGCCAGCAGCCAGAGCGGGAGTACCTACGAGCAGTACTTC; CDR3: CASSQSGSTYEQYF
V: TRBV7-3; D: NA; size: many; J: TRBJ1-1; DNA: TGTGCCAGCAGCTTATTGGTCAACACTGAAGCTTTCTTT; CDR3: CASSLLVNTEAFF
V: TRBV18; D: TRBD1; size: NA; J: TRBJ1-2; DNA: TGTGCCAGCTCACCCGACAGGGCTGGCTACACCTTC; CDR3: CASSPDRAGYTF
V: TRBV6-5; D: NA; size: NA; J: TRBJ1-5; DNA: TGTGCCAGCAGTCGGACAGTTGGTCAGCCCCAGCATTTT; CDR3: CASSRTVGQPQHF
V: TRBV15; D: NA; size: NA; J: TRBJ2-7; DNA: TGTGCCACCAGCAGAGGCCGGGTCCCCTACGAGCAGTACTTC; CDR3: CATSRGRVPYEQYF
V: TRBV7-3; D: NA; size: NA; J: TRBJ2-3; DNA: TGTGCCAGCAGCTTAAGTGGGGAAGGTACGCAGTATTTT; CDR3: CASSLSGEGTQYF
V: TRBV5-4; D: TRBD2; size: once; J: TRBJ2-7; DNA: TGTGCCAGCAGCTTACTAGCGGGAGGTGAGCAGTACTTC; CDR3: CASSLLAGGEQYF
V: TRBV7-2; D: TRBD2; size: once; J: TRBJ2-1; DNA: TGTGCCAGCAGCTTGACTAGCGGGAGGTATAATGAGCAGTTCTTC; CDR3: CASSLTSGRYNEQFF
V: TRBV30; D: NA; size: NA; J: TRBJ2-7; DNA: TGTGCCTGGAGCAAAAGGACGGCCTCCTACGAGCAGTACTTC; CDR3: CAWSKRTASYEQYF
V: TRBV29-1; D: NA; size: once; J: TRBJ2-3; DNA: TGCAGCGTTGAAGAAGGCACCCTAGGGGGTACAGATACGCAGTATTTT; CDR3: CSVEEGTLGGTDTQYF